This T cell receptor beta chain was recovered during a study of response to subunit inactivated influenza vaccine (dated by TCRdb to about 2018). The study in broad terms: Deep quantitative T cell receptor repertoire profiling was used in the study to track responses to a trivalent subunit inactivated influenza vaccine.

This clonotype has at least ten counts. Its cognate antigen has yet to be identified. Base qualities are not recorded, but no much larger clone differs from it by a single base. The method behind the library was RT-PCR. Sequencing used an Illumina HiSeq 2500. The public sequencing data were trimmed at Q25 with fastp and processed into clonotypes with MiXCR by TCRdb, which kept only in-frame beta chains. Here each entry gathers all rows of one CDR3 protein and keeps the most common genes and DNA. This sample comprises approximately 520,000 distinct CDR3 sequences, about 17% of them detected only once. Jointly, the top ten make up less than 4% of the sample. What the authors observed across the whole study: It was suggested by the authors that each seasonal influenza vaccination may recruit only a limited number of new T cells.

The material sequenced was CD4+ T cells sorted from PBMCs, taken about 23 months after vaccination. The sequence came from a man aged 50 to 69 who received an inactivated influenza vaccine. Donor details come from another sample of the same person, matched by shared clones.

The DNA sequence reads TGTGCCAGCAGTATTCAGGGGGCAGGCGACGAGCAGTACTTC. It encodes CASSIQGAGDEQYF. Rearrangement joined TRBV6-2 or TRBV6-3 to TRBJ2-7; TRBD1 agrees with 8 junctional bases. The CDR3 contains 14 residues, cysteine and phenylalanine counted. Just the 42-base CDR3 DNA is kept, in frame starting at base 1. Here V drops 5 bases and J drops 5 bases, and the junction holds 8 bases not matched to any gene. Looking up the germline V gene yields CDR1 MNHEY and CDR2 SVGEGT.